This T cell receptor beta chain derives from a study of cytomegalovirus exposure and HLA in healthy donors. Whole-study findings and limits: Researchers reportedly found TCR beta sequences accurately predicted most subjects' HLA-A and HLA-B alleles. A previous analysis found most TCR beta V segments productive roughly 87% or roughly 30% of the time.

Concerning this clone itself: No antigen is known for it.

The PCR made use of 60 Vbeta and 13 Jbeta primers. Data came from immunoSEQ multiplex PCR; TCRdb stores just in-frame clones and leaves some out. Seen here are about 220,000 clones, approximately 79% observed once, and the top ten hold around 1.9%. This CDR3 comprises 14 residues. Per germline, CDR1 MDHEN and CDR2 SYDVKM. V dropped 5 bases and J dropped 1 base, with 8 bases sitting between them. The receptor was derived from a male donor in good health and CMV-seronegative. The sample comprised PBMCs. The V call is TRBV28, the J call TRBJ2-2, with D perhaps TRBD1 (5 bases). In nucleotides, the CDR3 is TGTGCCAGCAGTGTTACAGGGAACACCGGGGAGCTGTTTTTT. This encodes CASSVTGNTGELFF.